This TCR beta chain was identified in a study of T-cell reconstitution after alpha-beta-depleted transplantation in children (dated by TCRdb to about 2016). Context from the whole study: The study quantitatively tracked T-cell immune reconstitution after TCRalphabeta/CD19-depleted allogeneic hematopoietic cell transplantation in children using TCR repertoire profiling.

The CDR3 has 14 amino acids, counting the end cysteine and phenylalanine. Only CDR3 DNA is held: 42 bases, read in frame from base 1. For CDR1 and CDR2, the germline V gene lists SGHTA and FQGNSA. V ends up 5 bases short and J 4 bases short, with an unmatched junction base count of 7. Per the publication, the treatment or condition label means: allogeneic hematopoietic cell transplantation with graft depleted of TCRalphabeta T cells and CD19 B cells. The transplant recipients were children given TCRalphabeta/CD19-depleted allogeneic hematopoietic cell grafts. A few counts support this clonotype. Its target antigen remains unknown. No qualities accompany the bases; no much larger clone lies one base away. Results and caveats for the whole study, not just this receptor: In some patients, the high TCRbeta diversity seen at day 60 was put down to recipient T cells and intrathymic progenitors that had survived conditioning. Over subsequent months, a decline in hyperexpanded clone frequencies was noted, and after one year, T-cell counts and TCRbeta diversity were mostly ascribed to newly produced T cells. About two months after transplant, the apparently early recovery of alphabetaT-cell counts reportedly depended on just several hundred clones that had expanded rapidly and came from non-depleted graft cells.

Library preparation was by PCR. Sequencer: Illumina HiSeq 2500. TCR libraries were prepared with molecular barcoding, using unique molecular identifiers to normalize TCRbeta repertoire quantification. TCRdb applied fastp at Q25 and MiXCR to the public reads, then kept only in-frame beta chains. Identical CDR3 proteins give one entry, which carries the most common genes and DNA. The sample table contains 45,000 to 60,000 distinct CDR3 sequences; only one count was recorded for 52% of them. 35% to 45% of the sample belongs to the ten largest clones. Material: peripheral blood, obtained before TCRalphabeta/CD19-depleted stem cell transplant. Here the chain combines TRBV7-2 and TRBJ2-5, with 7 bases aligning to TRBD2. The clonotype comes from a boy under two years old with SCID, due to receive a stem cell transplant. The CDR3 has the sequence CASSDSTSRETQYF. The sequenced DNA is TGTGCCAGCAGCGATTCGACTAGCCGAGAGACCCAGTACTTC.